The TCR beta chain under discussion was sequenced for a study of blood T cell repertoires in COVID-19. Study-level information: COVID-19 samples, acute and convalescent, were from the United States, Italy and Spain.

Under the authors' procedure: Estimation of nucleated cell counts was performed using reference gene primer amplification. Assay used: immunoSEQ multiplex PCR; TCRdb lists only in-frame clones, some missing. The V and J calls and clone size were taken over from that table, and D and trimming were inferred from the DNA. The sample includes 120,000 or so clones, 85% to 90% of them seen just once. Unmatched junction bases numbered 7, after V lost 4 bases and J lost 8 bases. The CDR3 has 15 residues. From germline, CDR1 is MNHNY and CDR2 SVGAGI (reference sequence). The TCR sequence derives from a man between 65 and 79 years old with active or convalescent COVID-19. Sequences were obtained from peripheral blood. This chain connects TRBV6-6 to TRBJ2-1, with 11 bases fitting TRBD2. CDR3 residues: CASSSRLAGGDEQFF. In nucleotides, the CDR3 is TGTGCCAGCAGTTCCCGCCTAGCGGGAGGTGATGAGCAGTTCTTC.